The T cell receptor (beta chain) under discussion was sequenced for a study of T cell responses to AZD1222 COVID-19 vaccine. Study-level background: Second doses were pooled across both intervals (about 4 or about 12 weeks).

Sequenced by immunoSEQ multiplex PCR; TCRdb stores in-frame clones only, minus some. Found here are around 94,000 clones, about 88% of them singletons; the top ten hold 4.5% to 6%. V was trimmed by 3 bases and J by 0 bases, leaving 23 bases between them. The CDR3 extends over 18 amino acids. Germline assignment: CDR1 GTSNPN and CDR2 SVGIG (reference sequence). A remark on this clone: Its antigen remains unidentified.

General study results and limits: Among AZD1222 vaccinees, only six or seven were seropositive at baseline. Spike-specific TCR depth and breadth grew after two AZD1222 doses.

The sequence came from an adult in good health. This sample comprised peripheral blood, obtained on day 0 of AZD1222 vaccination. J is TRBJ1-2 and V is TRBV30; TRBD1 might be the D (6 bases). The CDR3 DNA reads TGTGCCTGGAGACAAGACCTTCTGGGGGGCTTTACTAACTATGGCTACACCTTC. Its protein is CAWRQDLLGGFTNYGYTF. Full variable domain (missing parts from reference TRBV30 and TRBJ1-2): SQTIHQWPATLVQPVGSPLSLECTVEGTSNPNLYWYRQAAGRGLQLLFYSVGIGQISSEVPQNLSASRPQDRQFILSSKKLLLSDSGFYLCAWRQDLLGGFTNYGYTFGSGTRLTVV.